What follows are 25 T cell receptor beta chains derived from one specimen sequenced in a study of blood T cell repertoires in COVID-19. The method was immunoSEQ multiplex PCR; TCRdb's version includes in-frame clones alone and lacks a portion of them. Here the sample spans nearly 100,000 clones, just under 85% being singletons. Material for sequencing was peripheral blood. The receptors derive from a man aged 70-80 years with acute or convalescent COVID-19.

The V and J genes are TRBV14 and TRBJ1-1; the D gene is possibly TRBD1 (6 bases). This CDR3 has 18 amino acids. The germline gives CDR1 SGHDN, CDR2 FVKESK. Deletions cut 0 bases from V and 1 base from J, with 18 bases between. The DNA of the CDR3 is TGTGCCAGCAGCCAAGATAGCTCCAGGGGCATGAGGAACACTGAAGCTTTCTTT. Amino acids: CASSQDSSRGMRNTEAFF.

The DNA for the CDR3 is TGTGCCAGCAGTTTGACCCTAGCGGGAGGGCGGACCGGGGAGCTGTTTTTT. Translated: CASSLTLAGGRTGELFF. The V gene is TRBV28, the J gene TRBJ2-2; TRBD2 matches 12 bases. This CDR3 has 17 residues. Germline V gene sequence: CDR1 MDHEN, CDR2 SYDVKM. The V and J ends lost 3 bases and 5 bases, in that order; junction bases with no gene match: 7.

A single count supports this clone. This chain uses TRBV11-2 with TRBJ2-7, with 7 positions matching TRBD1. V lost 3 bases to trimming and J lost 4 bases; unmatched junction nucleotides: 6. CDR1 and CDR2 (germline): SGHAT, FQNNGV. This CDR3 region has 14 residues. The CDR3 nucleotides are TGTGCCAGCAGCTTTGTCCGGACAGGATACGAGCAGTACTTC. Its translation is CASSFVRTGYEQYF.

The V and J genes are TRBV19 and TRBJ1-3; weak D call: TRBD1 (6 bases). The CDR3 has 15 residues. The germline V gene has CDR1 LNHDA and CDR2 SQIVND (reference sequence). V lost 5 bases to trimming and J lost 4 bases, with 15 bases between them. This CDR3 reads CASSVRDTAGNTIYF. CDR3 in DNA: TGTGCCAGTAGTGTTCGGGACACGGCCGGAAACACCATATATTTT.

V gene TRBV30 combines with J gene TRBJ1-5; tentative D call: TRBD1 (5 bases). The CDR3 length is 15 residues. V lost 4 bases and J 1 base, leaving 14 bases between the germline ends. The germline gives CDR1 GTSNPN, CDR2 SVGIG (reference sequence). This CDR3 is CAWKGGAASNQPQHF. The DNA of the CDR3 is TGTGCCTGGAAGGGCGGGGCAGCGAGCAATCAGCCCCAGCATTTT. Variable domain in full (rest from reference TRBV30 and TRBJ1-5): SQTIHQWPATLVQPVGSPLSLECTVEGTSNPNLYWYRQAAGRGLQLLFYSVGIGQISSEVPQNLSASRPQDRQFILSSKKLLLSDSGFYLCAWKGGAASNQPQHFGDGTRLSIL.

This clone was seen more than once but under ten times. The rearrangement links TRBV7-2 to TRBJ2-6, with no clear D. Looked up from germline, CDR1 is SGHTA and CDR2 is FQGNSA. This CDR3 is 15 amino acids long. Trimming took off 5 bases at V and 2 bases at J, with 10 bases between the two ends. CDR3 coding DNA: TGTGCCAGCAGCCCATACGAGACTGGGGCCAACGTCCTGACTTTC. This encodes CASSPYETGANVLTF.

This clone has just a few counts. V and J are TRBV5-1 and TRBJ2-5; 9 bases agree with TRBD1. V was pared by 3 bases and J by 5 bases, with 14 bases of the junction left unmatched. The CDR3 extends over 17 amino acids. The germline V gene has CDR1 SGHRS and CDR2 YFSETQ. The CDR3 region is CASSSSGTGNRKETQYF. In nucleotides, the CDR3 is TGCGCCAGCAGCTCGTCCGGGACAGGGAATCGTAAGGAGACCCAGTACTTC.

The chain has TRBV7-9 and TRBJ1-2, with 9 nucleotides matching TRBD1. The CDR3 sequence is 15 residues long. Unmatched junction bases numbered 9, after V lost 2 bases and J lost 8 bases. Germline CDR1 is SEHNR and CDR2 is FQNEAQ (reference sequence). The DNA of the CDR3 is TGTGCCAGCAGCTTATTGTGGACAGGGGATGGAGGCTACACCTTC. Translated, it gives CASSLLWTGDGGYTF.

This clone was found many times. This chain connects TRBV2 to TRBJ2-3; D perhaps matches TRBD1 (5 bases). CDR1 and CDR2 (germline): SNHLY, FYNNEI. Between the trimmed V and J ends, which lost 7 bases and 3 bases, there was a span of 11 bases. The CDR3 contains 13 residues. The CDR3 region is CASTSGQTDTQYF. CDR3 in DNA: TGTGCCAGCACCTCCGGACAAACAGATACGCAGTATTTT.

This clone was detected only a few times. The chain links TRBV2 to TRBJ1-1; D unresolved. CDR3 size: 13 residues. CDR1 is SNHLY and CDR2 is FYNNEI in the germline V gene. Deletions cut 4 bases from V and 2 bases from J, with 8 bases between. CDR3 in DNA: TGTGCCAGCAGTGGCAGATTTAACACTGAAGCTTTCTTT. Translation gives CASSGRFNTEAFF. The entire variable domain, with the rest obtained from reference TRBV2 and TRBJ1-1, is as follows: EPEVTQTPSHQVTQMGQEVILRCVPISNHLYFYWYRQILGQKVEFLVSFYNNEISEKSEIFDDQFSVERPDGSNFTLKIRSTKLEDSAMYFCASSGRFNTEAFFGQGTRLTVV.

This chain joins TRBV18 and TRBJ2-7, with D possibly matching TRBD2 (5 bases). Germline assignment: CDR1 KGHSH and CDR2 LQKENI. The length of the CDR3 is 15 residues. V gave up 2 bases and J gave up 0 bases, with 11 bases separating them. DNA of the CDR3: TGTGCCAGCTCACCAGACCTTGGGAGCTCCTACGAGCAGTACTTC. Protein product: CASSPDLGSSYEQYF.

This clone was seen a handful of times. The chain recombines TRBV7-2 with TRBJ1-1, with 11 bases identical to TRBD1. The germline V gene has CDR1 SGHTA and CDR2 FQGNSA. Trimming at V came to 0 bases and at J to 4 bases, leaving 1 base not matched to a gene. CDR3 length: 15 residues. This CDR3 reads CASSLAGTGGTEAFF. The CDR3 nucleotides read TGTGCCAGCAGCTTAGCTGGGACAGGGGGCACTGAAGCTTTCTTT.

The chain combines TRBV5-4 with TRBJ2-4; perhaps TRBD2 as D (5 bases). V was clipped by 1 base and J by 6 bases, with 8 bases between them. Germline V gene lookup returns CDR1 SGHNT and CDR2 YYREEE (reference sequence). CDR3 length: 13 amino acids. CDR3 nucleotide sequence: TGTGCCAGCAGCTTGACAGCGGCAAACATTCAGTACTTC. Protein sequence: CASSLTAANIQYF.

The chain carries TRBV9 and TRBJ1-2, with 8 bases identical to TRBD1. Germline V CDR1 and CDR2: SGDLS, YYNGEE. The trim removed 0 bases at V and 7 bases at J, leaving 5 bases unmatched. This CDR3 region has 14 residues. As DNA, the CDR3 is TGTGCCAGCAGCGTAGCAGGGGGCTTTGGTGGCTACACCTTC. It specifies CASSVAGGFGGYTF.

The chain uses TRBV28 and TRBJ2-7, with TRBD1 matching over 7 bases. With V trimmed by 5 bases and J by 6 bases, 13 bases remained unmatched. Per germline, CDR1 MDHEN and CDR2 SYDVKM. CDR3 length: 15 residues. The CDR3, as DNA: TGTGCCAGCAGTGCGGCAGGGGGATCAATAGGCGAGCAGTACTTC. It encodes CASSAAGGSIGEQYF. The whole variable domain, filled in from reference TRBV28 and TRBJ2-7, reads DVKVTQSSRYLVKRTGEKVFLECVQDMDHENMFWYRQDPGLGLRLIYFSYDVKMKEKGDIPEGYSVSREKKERFSLILESASTNQTSMYLCASSAAGGSIGEQYFGPGTRLTVT.

This clone was seen just once. This rearrangement joins TRBV30 to TRBJ2-2; TRBD1 might be the D (6 bases). The CDR3 runs to 15 residues. Trimming cost V 2 bases and J 2 bases, with 12 bases left between them. Germline V lookup: CDR1 GTSNPN, CDR2 SVGIG (reference sequence). As DNA, the CDR3 is TGTGCCTGGAGTAACCGGGACATTAACACCGGGGAGCTGTTTTTT. Amino acids: CAWSNRDINTGELFF.

The count of this clone is one. The chain has TRBV5-1 and TRBJ1-2; a possible D gene is TRBD1 (6 bases). V was clipped by 4 bases and J by 8 bases, with 24 bases between them. This CDR3 has 16 residues. In germline, CDR1 is SGHRS, CDR2 YFSETQ. The CDR3 spells CASSPEPGQKVRGYTF. CDR3 bases: TGCGCCAGCAGCCCCGAACCGGGACAAAAGGTCCGAGGCTACACCTTC.

The CDR3 protein is CASSFYRENTEAFF. CDR3 in DNA: TGTGCCAGCAGCTTCTACAGGGAAAACACTGAAGCTTTCTTT. The rearrangement links TRBV7-9 to TRBJ1-1, with a weak D call TRBD1 (6 bases). The V and J ends lost 3 bases and 2 bases respectively, with 10 bases between them. CDR1 and CDR2 from the germline V gene are SEHNR and FQNEAQ (reference sequence). This CDR3 region has 14 residues.

The rearrangement joins TRBV6-1 to TRBJ2-1; 8 bases are shared with TRBD2. The CDR3 is 14 residues long. The V gene's germline CDR1 is MNHNS and CDR2 SASEGT. The V segment lost 2 bases and the J segment 4 bases; nucleotides outside the gene matches: 1. Here the CDR3 reads CASSELAGYNEQFF. The CDR3 bases are TGTGCCAGCAGTGAACTAGCGGGTTACAATGAGCAGTTCTTC.

The chain joins TRBV28 to TRBJ1-3; TRBD1 aligns across 12 bases. J lost 5 bases, V lost 6 bases, and 5 bases had no gene match. Germline assignment: CDR1 MDHEN and CDR2 SYDVKM. This CDR3 spans 15 amino acids. This CDR3 is CASRGTGGDRNTIYF. In DNA form, the CDR3 reads TGTGCCAGCAGGGGGACAGGGGGCGATCGAAACACCATATATTTT.

This chain joins TRBV5-1 and TRBJ2-3; the match to TRBD1 covers 8 bases. The CDR3 is 15 residues long. Germline assignment: CDR1 SGHRS and CDR2 YFSETQ. The V and J ends lost 0 bases and 3 bases, in that order; junction bases with no gene match: 3. CDR3 bases: TGCGCCAGCAGCTTGGACAGGGGGGTGACAGATACGCAGTATTTT. Translation: CASSLDRGVTDTQYF.

V usage is TRBV29-1 and J usage is TRBJ2-5; perhaps TRBD2 as D (6 bases). The CDR3 has 12 amino acids. V was pared by 6 bases and J by 5 bases, with 13 bases between. Germline V gene lookup returns CDR1 SQVTM and CDR2 ANQGSEA. The CDR3 bases are TGCAGCGTCCCCGGAGGGAGGGAGACCCAGTACTTC. Its protein product is CSVPGGRETQYF. Looking up the rest from reference TRBV29-1 and TRBJ2-5 gives the full variable domain: SAVISQKPSRDICQRGTSLTIQCQVDSQVTMMFWYRQQPGQSLTLIATANQGSEATYESGFVIDKFPISRPNLTFSTLTVSNMSPEDSSIYLCSVPGGRETQYFGPGTRLLVL.

The gene calls are TRBV7-2 and TRBJ1-3, with D hard to call. The V end was cut by 5 bases, the J end by 2 bases, with 16 bases between. CDR1 is SGHTA, CDR2 FQGNSA, per germline. The CDR3 extends over 16 amino acids. CDR3 region: CASSRLFGGAGNTIYF. The CDR3, as DNA: TGTGCCAGCAGCCGCCTCTTTGGCGGGGCTGGAAACACCATATATTTT.

This chain links TRBV28 with TRBJ1-6; 10 bases agree with TRBD1. CDR1 is MDHEN and CDR2 is SYDVKM in the germline V gene. The V gene end was trimmed by 4 bases and the J gene end by 9 bases; junction bases not matched to a gene: 6. There are 15 residues in the CDR3. The CDR3 is CASSSGGQGISPLHF. The CDR3 coding sequence is TGTGCCAGCAGTTCCGGGGGACAGGGGATTTCACCCCTCCACTTT.

This clone was counted a few times. The genes are TRBV7-3 and TRBJ2-7, with 9 bases aligning to TRBD1. The CDR3 is 14 residues long. Germline CDR1 reads SGHTA; CDR2 reads FQGTGA. J lost 6 bases, V lost 5 bases, and 8 bases had no gene match. In nucleotides, the CDR3 is TGTGCCAGCAGCCGACAGGGGGTCGATCGCGAGCAGTACTTC. Its protein product is CASSRQGVDREQYF.